What follows are 17 T cell receptor beta chains derived from one specimen sequenced in a study of CD8 T cells in ankylosing spondylitis. Each CDR3 protein gets one entry after TCRdb re-called the 5' RACE reads with MiXCR. The sample includes 350,000 to 450,000 distinct CDR3 sequences, approximately 22% seen only once; the top ten take around 12%. The sample was blood, either unsorted or a sorted T cell fraction (not recorded which). The receptors were sampled from a male donor with ankylosing spondylitis or in good health (not recorded which).

The gene calls are TRBV28 and TRBJ2-2; D ambiguous. The V gene's germline CDR1 is MDHEN and CDR2 SYDVKM. This CDR3 region has 14 residues. V gave up 3 bases and J gave up 2 bases, with 7 bases separating them. Here the CDR3 reads CASSLLDNTGELFF. The CDR3 nucleotides are TGTGCCAGCAGTTTGCTCGACAACACCGGGGAGCTGTTTTTT.

V and J are TRBV12-3 or TRBV12-4 and TRBJ1-1; D remains ambiguous. Trimming removed 7 bases from V and 6 bases from J, with 9 bases in between. This CDR3 has 11 amino acids. The CDR3 reads CASTPGAEAFF. The CDR3 DNA follows: TGTGCCAGCACCCCCGGCGCTGAAGCTTTCTTT.

In its sample, this clonotype was seen a few times. The V call is TRBV27, the J call TRBJ2-3, with D unresolved. Germline values: CDR1 MNHEY, CDR2 SMNVEV (reference sequence). Trimming cost V 6 bases and J 3 bases, with 13 bases left between them. This CDR3 is 14 amino acids long. CDR3 in DNA: TGTGCCAGCAGAAACTCTGCCTTGACAGATACGCAGTATTTT. Translated, it gives CASRNSALTDTQYF.

This chain joins TRBV5-6 and TRBJ2-3; 7 nucleotides match TRBD2. J lost 2 bases, V lost 1 base, and 4 bases had no gene match. The CDR3 loop spans 15 amino acids. In germline, CDR1 is SGHDT, CDR2 YYEEEE. DNA of the CDR3: TGTGCCAGCAGCTTGCGGAGCGGGACCACAGATACGCAGTATTTT. As protein: CASSLRSGTTDTQYF.

This sequence joins TRBV20-1 and TRBJ1-1, with D unclear. CDR3 length equals 14 residues. The V and J ends lost 0 bases and 5 bases respectively, with 13 bases between them. Germline CDR1 and CDR2: DFQATT and SNEGSKA (reference sequence). The CDR3 bases are TGCAGTGCTAGAGAAACCGGTGGGGAGACTGAAGCTTTCTTT. This gives the protein CSARETGGETEAFF.

The chain joins TRBV25-1 to TRBJ2-1; 7 bases line up with TRBD2. The CDR3 extends over 12 amino acids. The germline gives CDR1 MGHDK, CDR2 SYGVNS. With 8 bases clipped from V and 5 bases from J, the junction kept 3 bases outside the gene matches. For the CDR3, the DNA is TGTGCCAGCGCGCGGGGGAACAATGAGCAGTTCTTC. Translating it yields CASARGNNEQFF. Using reference TRBV25-1 and TRBJ2-1 for the parts outside the CDR3, the full variable domain is EADIYQTPRYLVIGTGKKITLECSQTMGHDKMYWYQQDPGMELHLIHYSYGVNSTEKGDLSSESTVSRIRTEHFPLTLESARPSHTSQYLCASARGNNEQFFGPGTRLTVL.

This rearrangement joins TRBV6-1 to TRBJ2-2; TRBD2 aligns across 7 bases. V lost 6 bases and J lost 0; bases outside the gene matches: 4. CDR3 length: 15 residues. Germline V gives CDR1 MNHNS, CDR2 SASEGT. DNA for the CDR3: TGTGCCAGCAGGACGCGGGGGACGAACACCGGGGAGCTGTTTTTT. Its translation is CASRTRGTNTGELFF.

The chain couples TRBV12-3 or TRBV12-4 to TRBJ2-2, with D possibly being TRBD1 (6 bases). The CDR3 runs 14 residues. V lost 5 bases and J lost 1, with 8 bases in between. The CDR3 reads CASSTGLNTGELFF. The CDR3 coding sequence is TGTGCCAGCAGTACAGGGTTGAACACCGGGGAGCTGTTTTTT.

The CDR3 region is CASSNPRDSGTDTQYF. DNA of the CDR3: TGTGCCAGCAGCAACCCTAGGGACTCTGGCACAGATACGCAGTATTTT. The chain has TRBV7-9 and TRBJ2-3; possible D gene TRBD2, 6 bases. Trimming removed 5 bases from V and 1 base from J, with 16 bases in between. The germline gives CDR1 SEHNR, CDR2 FQNEAQ (reference sequence). The CDR3 consists of 16 residues.

The chain has TRBV29-1 and TRBJ2-7; D gene uncertain. V lost 3 bases and J lost 1, with 7 bases in between. The CDR3 contains 12 residues. In germline, CDR1 is SQVTM, CDR2 ANQGSEA. The CDR3 here is CSVETKSYEQYF. Written as DNA, the CDR3 is TGCAGCGTTGAGACGAAGTCCTACGAGCAGTACTTC.

This clonotype was counted many times. This chain joins TRBV7-9 and TRBJ1-2; D uncertain. V shed 2 bases and J shed 0 bases, with 16 bases lying between them. Germline V gene data show CDR1 as SEHNR and CDR2 as FQNEAQ (reference sequence). The CDR3 spans 17 residues. CDR3 sequence (DNA): TGTGCCAGCAGCTTATTTTACAGAGACCAGGCTAACTATGGCTACACCTTC. Translating gives CASSLFYRDQANYGYTF. Full variable domain (outside the CDR3, taken from reference TRBV7-9 and TRBJ1-2): DTGVSQNPRHKITKRGQNVTFRCDPISEHNRLYWYRQTLGQGPEFLTYFQNEAQLEKSRLLSDRFSAERPKGSFSTLEIQRTEQGDSAMYLCASSLFYRDQANYGYTFGSGTRLTVV.

This clonotype was picked up a small number of times. This chain links TRBV19 with TRBJ2-1; D ambiguous. CDR3 length: 15 residues. CDR1 LNHDA and CDR2 SQIVND come from the germline V gene (reference sequence). Trimming took 5 bases from V and 4 from J, leaving 15 bases between them. The CDR3: CASSLIATTYNEQFF. Here the CDR3 DNA reads TGTGCCAGTAGTCTCATCGCGACGACTTACAATGAGCAGTTCTTC.

Only a few counts were recorded for this clonotype. V gene TRBV20-1 combines with J gene TRBJ2-4; 12 positions match TRBD1. J was trimmed by 8 bases and V by 4 bases; bases with no gene match: 9. There are 15 residues in the CDR3. CDR1 is DFQATT and CDR2 is SNEGSKA in the germline V gene (reference sequence). Here the CDR3 reads CSANPGQGALDIQYF. For the CDR3, the DNA is TGCAGTGCTAACCCGGGACAGGGGGCTTTGGACATTCAGTACTTC.

This clonotype was observed a few times. V and J are TRBV27 and TRBJ2-2; TRBD1 matches at 10 bases. The ends lost 5 bases at V and 3 bases at J; junction bases unmatched: 6. Germline V gene lookup returns CDR1 MNHEY and CDR2 SMNVEV (reference sequence). This CDR3 is 16 amino acids long. The CDR3 DNA reads TGTGCCAGCAGTCCCGGACAGGGGGTGGACACCGGGGAGCTGTTTTTT. Amino acids: CASSPGQGVDTGELFF.

This chain links TRBV28 with TRBJ2-3; 10 nucleotides match TRBD1. V lost 3 bases, J lost 1 base, and 16 bases stayed unmatched. The germline V gene has CDR1 MDHEN and CDR2 SYDVKM. The CDR3 contains 20 residues. The CDR3 region is CASSFTTGGRQDVGTDTQYF. CDR3 nucleotides: TGTGCCAGCAGTTTCACGACAGGGGGCCGCCAGGATGTTGGCACAGATACGCAGTATTTT.

The rearrangement joins TRBV10-1 to TRBJ2-2; maybe TRBD1 (6 bases). The V end lost 11 bases, the J end lost 2 bases, and 12 bases lay between the germline ends. The CDR3 has 13 residues. Germline CDR1 is WNHNN and CDR2 is SYGVQD (reference sequence). CDR3 residues: CAYRTVNTGELFF. For the CDR3, the DNA is TGCGCCTACCGGACAGTTAACACCGGGGAGCTGTTTTTT.

Only a few counts were recorded for this clonotype. The chain joins TRBV7-9 to TRBJ1-2; unclear D gene. The germline V gene has CDR1 SEHNR and CDR2 FQNEAQ (reference sequence). This CDR3 is 14 amino acids long. The germline V and J ends were trimmed by 6 bases and 5 bases, with 16 bases remaining between them. The CDR3 reads CASRPGVLPYGYTF. CDR3 coding DNA: TGTGCCAGCAGGCCCGGGGTCCTTCCTTATGGCTACACCTTC.